The 20 T cell receptor beta chains below come from one sample, sequenced in a study of control samples from healthy donors and cancer patients. TCRdb's copy holds only in-frame clones and misses some; the assay was immunoSEQ multiplex PCR. This sample has about 80,000 clones; approximately 90% occur once, and the top ten carry more than 5.5%. Sequencing was performed on blood. These receptors were collected from a woman aged 50 to 60 in good health.

J is TRBJ2-2 and V is TRBV28; D may be TRBD1 (6 bases). V lost 11 bases and J 6 bases, leaving 10 bases between the germline ends. Germline loops: CDR1 MDHEN, CDR2 SYDVKM. The CDR3 runs to 11 residues. This CDR3 reads CALQGPGELFF. The CDR3 coding sequence is TGTGCCTTACAGGGCCCCGGGGAGCTGTTTTTT.

This clone was counted between two and nine times. The J gene is TRBJ1-1, the V gene TRBV28, with D possibly matching TRBD1 (6 bases). Germline lookup yields CDR1 MDHEN and CDR2 SYDVKM. Trimming took 2 bases from V and 10 from J, leaving 14 bases between them. There are 13 residues in the CDR3. The CDR3 nucleotides read TGTGCCAGCAGTTTAACGGACAGTATCTCAGCTTTCTTT. Amino acids: CASSLTDSISAFF.

In its sample, this clone was seen a few times. This chain joins TRBV12-5 and TRBJ1-1; unclear D gene. In germline, CDR1 is LGHNT, CDR2 FRNRAP. This CDR3 comprises 13 residues. The V and J ends lost 1 base and 5 bases respectively, with 8 bases between them. CDR3 sequence reads: CASGLGVGTEAFF. CDR3 DNA sequence: TGTGCTAGTGGTTTGGGGGTTGGGACTGAAGCTTTCTTT.

The chain uses TRBV2 and TRBJ2-7; D remains ambiguous. The CDR3 spans 13 residues. The germline CDR1 and CDR2 sequences are SNHLY and FYNNEI. V was trimmed by 3 bases and J by 2 bases, leaving 8 bases between them. The CDR3 is CASSDLVPYEQYF. The CDR3 DNA reads TGTGCCAGCAGTGATTTGGTCCCCTACGAGCAGTACTTC. Based on the CDR3 plus reference TRBV2 and TRBJ2-7, the full variable domain is EPEVTQTPSHQVTQMGQEVILRCVPISNHLYFYWYRQILGQKVEFLVSFYNNEISEKSEIFDDQFSVERPDGSNFTLKIRSTKLEDSAMYFCASSDLVPYEQYFGPGTRLTVT.

V and J are TRBV5-4 and TRBJ2-2; D not certain. The germline V gene encodes CDR1 SGHNT and CDR2 YYREEE (reference sequence). V was trimmed by 2 bases and J by 3 bases, leaving 8 bases between them. This CDR3 is built from 14 residues. CDR3 nucleotides: TGTGCCAGCAGCTTTGATCGGGACACCGGGGAGCTGTTTTTT. This translates into CASSFDRDTGELFF.

This chain connects TRBV5-4 to TRBJ2-6, with D uncertain. Germline V gives CDR1 SGHNT, CDR2 YYREEE (reference sequence). V lost 2 bases and J 0 bases, leaving 3 bases between the germline ends. The CDR3 length is 14 residues. The CDR3 region is CASSFGSGANVLTF. CDR3 nucleotide sequence: TGTGCCAGCAGCTTTGGCTCTGGGGCCAACGTCCTGACTTTC.

This clone has only one observation. CDR3 nucleotide sequence: TGTGCCAGCAGCTATCGGCGATTTAGGGGCGGTTCCACTGAAGCTTTCTTT. Translation gives CASSYRRFRGGSTEAFF. The chain carries TRBV5-8 and TRBJ1-1; maybe TRBD1 (5 bases). V was cut by 3 bases and J by 4 bases, with 22 bases left in between. The CDR3 contains 17 residues. Germline CDR1 SGHTS, CDR2 YDEGEE.

The chain joins TRBV12-5 to TRBJ2-1; 9 bases fit TRBD1. V was pared by 5 bases and J by 3 bases, with 8 bases of the junction left unmatched. The CDR3 contains 16 residues. Germline loops: CDR1 LGHNT, CDR2 FRNRAP. CDR3 nucleotide sequence: TGTGCTAGTGGTCACGCCGGGACAGGGAACTACAATGAGCAGTTCTTC. Residues: CASGHAGTGNYNEQFF.

The chain uses TRBV5-1 and TRBJ1-6; D gene unclear. The germline V gene encodes CDR1 SGHRS and CDR2 YFSETQ. The germline V and J ends were trimmed by 3 bases and 10 bases, with 14 bases remaining between them. The CDR3 is 14 amino acids. The CDR3 DNA reads TGCGCCAGCAGCTCGGACGGGCGCCAATCACCCCTCCACTTT. Translated, it gives CASSSDGRQSPLHF. Based on the CDR3 plus reference TRBV5-1 and TRBJ1-6, the full variable domain is KAGVTQTPRYLIKTRGQQVTLSCSPISGHRSVSWYQQTPGQGLQFLFEYFSETQRNKGNFPGRFSGRQFSNSRSEMNVSTLELGDSALYLCASSSDGRQSPLHFGNGTRLTVT.

The chain employs TRBV12-3 or TRBV12-4 and TRBJ2-7, with 7 bases identical to TRBD1. The CDR3 is 12 amino acids. The V gene end was trimmed by 10 bases and the J gene end by 0 bases; junction bases not matched to a gene: 3. Here the CDR3 reads CATGTASYEQYF. CDR3 DNA: TGTGCCACCGGGACAGCCTCCTACGAGCAGTACTTC.

This rearrangement joins TRBV6-5 to TRBJ2-1; D is possibly TRBD1 (5 bases). The CDR3 sequence is 13 residues long. Germline assignment: CDR1 MNHEY and CDR2 SVGAGI. Trimming took off 4 bases at V and 6 bases at J, with 10 bases between the two ends. In DNA form, the CDR3 reads TGTGCCAGCAGTTCCGCCAGGGTCAATGAGCAGTTCTTC. Its protein is CASSSARVNEQFF.

V gene TRBV7-2 combines with J gene TRBJ2-7; 8 bases map to TRBD1. The CDR3 is 15 residues long. From germline, CDR1 is SGHTA and CDR2 FQGNSA. With 4 bases clipped from V and 0 bases from J, the junction kept 5 bases outside the gene matches. CDR3: CASSSRQGPSYEQYF. In DNA, the CDR3 is TGTGCCAGCAGCTCAAGACAGGGGCCCTCCTACGAGCAGTACTTC.

J is TRBJ2-5 and V is TRBV5-1, with TRBD2 as a possible D gene (5 bases). CDR3 size: 14 residues. V lost 3 bases to trimming and J lost 5 bases, with 14 bases between them. The germline gives CDR1 SGHRS, CDR2 YFSETQ. Here the CDR3 reads CASSYPRPGETQYF. The DNA for the CDR3 is TGCGCCAGCAGCTACCCTAGGCCGGGGGAGACCCAGTACTTC.

This sequence joins TRBV5-4 and TRBJ2-5; TRBD1 matches at 8 bases. The CDR3 is 15 amino acids. Germline V gives CDR1 SGHNT, CDR2 YYREEE (reference sequence). V shed 4 bases, J shed 5 bases, and the junction held 10 bases outside the gene matches. The DNA for the CDR3 is TGTGCCAGCAGCCCCCGACAGGGGCTGATTGAGACCCAGTACTTC. Its protein is CASSPRQGLIETQYF.

The V and J genes are TRBV5-6 and TRBJ2-1; D gene uncertain. Trimming pared 3 bases from V and 6 bases from J, leaving 10 bases between. Per germline, CDR1 SGHDT and CDR2 YYEEEE. The CDR3 runs to 13 residues. CDR3 coding DNA: TGTGCCAGCAGCTACGGGCCCACCAATGAGCAGTTCTTC. Its protein product is CASSYGPTNEQFF. Supplemented by reference TRBV5-6 and TRBJ2-1, the full variable domain reads DAGVTQSPTHLIKTRGQQVTLRCSPKSGHDTVSWYQQALGQGPQFIFQYYEEEERQRGNFPDRFSGHQFPNYSSELNVNALLLGDSALYLCASSYGPTNEQFFGPGTRLTVL.

The gene calls are TRBV12-3 or TRBV12-4 and TRBJ2-2; no firm D call. Trimming removed 5 bases at V and 6 bases at J, with 4 bases between. The CDR3 is 11 residues long. The CDR3 spells CASSIPGELFF. The CDR3 nucleotides read TGTGCCAGCAGTATCCCCGGGGAGCTGTTTTTT.

This rearrangement joins TRBV9 to TRBJ1-1, with D hard to call. The V and J ends lost 4 bases and 8 bases respectively, with 21 bases between them. CDR1 SGDLS and CDR2 YYNGEE come from the germline V gene. The CDR3 contains 15 residues. The CDR3 loop is CASSPRREGALEAFF. In nucleotides, the CDR3 is TGTGCCAGCAGCCCCCGAAGGGAGGGCGCTCTGGAAGCTTTCTTT.

The chain has TRBV10-3 and TRBJ1-5, with unresolved D. V lost 2 bases and J lost 3, with 14 bases in between. The CDR3 loop spans 16 amino acids. CDR1 is ENHRY and CDR2 is SYGVKD in the germline V gene. The CDR3 nucleotides read TGTGCCATCAGTGAGAACCAACAGTATCCCAATCAGCCCCAGCATTTT. This sequence encodes CAISENQQYPNQPQHF.

The V gene is TRBV6-2 or TRBV6-3, the J gene TRBJ2-4; 7 bases match TRBD1. Trimming took 2 bases from V and 1 from J; bases not matched to a gene: 2. The CDR3 sequence is 15 residues long. The V gene's germline CDR1 is MNHEY and CDR2 SVGEGT. The CDR3 region has the DNA TGTGCCAGCAGTTACAGGGGGCGGGCCAAAAACATTCAGTACTTC. As protein: CASSYRGRAKNIQYF.

V gene TRBV29-1 combines with J gene TRBJ1-2; 9 nucleotides align to TRBD1. J gave up 2 bases and V 2 bases, and 0 bases lay outside the gene matches. Germline CDR1 is SQVTM and CDR2 is ANQGSEA. CDR3 length equals 13 residues. The CDR3 DNA follows: TGCAGCGTTGAAACAGGGGGCAACTATGGCTACACCTTC. Amino acids: CSVETGGNYGYTF. The full variable domain, completed using reference TRBV29-1 and TRBJ1-2, is SAVISQKPSRDICQRGTSLTIQCQVDSQVTMMFWYRQQPGQSLTLIATANQGSEATYESGFVIDKFPISRPNLTFSTLTVSNMSPEDSSIYLCSVETGGNYGYTFGSGTRLTVV.